The 5 T cell receptor beta chains below all came from one sample that was sequenced in a study of regulatory T cells in long-lasting Graves disease. In building TCR beta libraries, iRepertoire HTBI primers were used together with Arm-PCR of CDR3 regions. TCRdb reprocessed the multiplex PCR reads with MiXCR, giving one entry per CDR3 protein. Among 450,000 to 700,000 distinct CDR3 sequences, roughly 14% were seen once, and the ten largest hold roughly a tenth. Time point defined: newly diagnosed GD, antithyroid drugs for less than 3 months. TCR sequences were obtained from RNA taken from PBMCs. These data were likewise used in another study, on T cells in Graves' hyperthyroidism and ophthalmopathy.

The sample was peripheral blood mononuclear cells (PBMCs), taken at new diagnosis, from a patient treated with antithyroid drugs. All receptors derive from a man aged 30-40 years with Graves disease.

In regard to this clonotype: This may be a read error, as it is one base from a much larger clone. J is TRBJ2-1 and V is TRBV11-1; a possible D gene is TRBD1 (6 bases). Looked up from germline, CDR1 is SGHAT and CDR2 is FQDESV (reference sequence). The CDR3 contains 16 residues. This chain's CDR3 is CVSSPWTALTDNEQFF. As DNA, the CDR3 is TGTGTCAGCAGCCCATGGACAGCCCTAACTGACAATGAGCAGTTCTTC. The full variable domain, with the rest looked up from reference TRBV11-1 and TRBJ2-1, is EAEVAQSPRYKITEKSQAVAFWCDPISGHATLYWYRQILGQGPELLVQFQDESVVDDSQLPKDRFSAERLKGVDSTLKIQPAELGDSAMYLCVSSPWTALTDNEQFFGPGTRLTVL.

This clonotype came up many times. The CDR3 sequence: CASSLSLGGGYTF. The CDR3 DNA reads as TGTGCCAGCAGTTTAAGTCTGGGCGGAGGCTACACCTTC. The chain carries TRBV12-3 or TRBV12-4 and TRBJ1-2, with unresolved D. The CDR3 is made up of 13 amino acids. The ends were cut back, 2 bases at V and 8 bases at J, with 12 bases in the middle.

V usage is TRBV12-3 or TRBV12-4 and J usage is TRBJ1-3, with D hard to call. Trimming took off 2 bases at V and 0 bases at J, with 5 bases between the two ends. The CDR3 consists of 14 residues. CDR3 sequence reads: CASSLPGSGNTIYF. The CDR3, as DNA: TGTGCCAGCAGTTTACCCGGCTCTGGAAACACCATATATTTT.

At least ten counts were recorded for this clonotype. Germline is not matched at one junction end, which may reflect a read error. V is TRBV5-1 and J is TRBJ2-5; the D gene is possibly TRBD2 (5 bases). The CDR3 length is 12 residues. Germline V gene sequence: CDR1 SGHRS, CDR2 YFSETQ. The CDR3, as DNA: TGTGCCAGCAGTTTCGGGGAAGAGACCCAGTACTTC. Its translation: CASSFGEETQYF.

In this sample, this clonotype turned up many times. The V call is TRBV5-1, the J call TRBJ1-1; D might be TRBD1 (6 bases). The CDR3 loop spans 14 amino acids. Germline loops: CDR1 SGHRS, CDR2 YFSETQ. V was trimmed by 4 bases and J by 4 bases, leaving 14 bases between them. CDR3 nucleotide sequence: TGCGCCAGCAGCAGACTTCGGACAGCCACTGAAGCTTTCTTT. Its protein is CASSRLRTATEAFF.